These 4 T cell receptor beta chains share one sample of origin, sequenced in a study of shared clonotypes between healthy human individuals. The assay was immunoSEQ multiplex PCR, and TCRdb's table has in-frame clones only and misses some. The sample shows approximately 2.1 million clones, approximately 95% of them seen only once. The material sequenced was naive CD4+ T cells from PBMCs. Subset described: CD45RA+ positively selected. The receptors here all came from a man aged 18 to 30 in good health. Some clones in this sample may be carry-over from other donors' samples.

This chain uses TRBV2 with TRBJ2-7; tentatively, D is TRBD1 (6 bases). The CDR3 is made up of 17 amino acids. Deletions cut 10 bases from V and 0 bases from J, with 25 bases between. Germline V gene sequence: CDR1 SNHLY, CDR2 FYNNEI. The DNA of the CDR3 is TGTGCCACCTGGGGAGCCCTTGGACAGCGACACTCCTACGAGCAGTACTTC. This codes for CATWGALGQRHSYEQYF.

The rearrangement uses TRBV5-8 and TRBJ2-7, with 10 bases that match TRBD1. The CDR3 spans 15 residues. Germline V gene data show CDR1 as SGHTS and CDR2 as YDEGEE. V trimming: 4 bases; J trimming: 4 bases; junction bases outside the gene matches: 8. The CDR3 loop is CASSAARDRGYEQYF. The CDR3 coding sequence is TGTGCCAGCAGCGCCGCCCGGGACAGGGGTTACGAGCAGTACTTC.

J is TRBJ1-1 and V is TRBV29-1, with TRBD1 matching 7 bases. CDR1 is SQVTM, CDR2 ANQGSEA, per germline. V was clipped by 4 bases and J by 8 bases; unmatched bases: 4. This CDR3 is 11 amino acids long. The CDR3 region has the DNA TGCAGCGTTGCAAGGGGGCGCGAAGCTTTCTTT. It encodes CSVARGREAFF.

A note on this clone: The same CDR3 is also encoded by other DNA sequences in this sample. The V and J genes are TRBV2 and TRBJ1-4; D is unclear. The CDR3 runs 15 residues. Per the germline V gene, CDR1 is SNHLY and CDR2 is FYNNEI. V was cut by 0 bases and J by 0 bases, with 5 bases left in between. The CDR3 is CASSEASATNEKLFF. The CDR3 DNA sequence: TGTGCCAGCAGTGAAGCAAGTGCAACTAATGAAAAACTGTTTTTT. Full variable domain (missing parts from reference TRBV2 and TRBJ1-4): EPEVTQTPSHQVTQMGQEVILRCVPISNHLYFYWYRQILGQKVEFLVSFYNNEISEKSEIFDDQFSVERPDGSNFTLKIRSTKLEDSAMYFCASSEASATNEKLFFGSGTQLSVL.